Below, one TCR beta chain is given with its context. This CDR3 spans 15 amino acids. Germline assignment: CDR1 MNHEY and CDR2 SVGAGI. Trimming at V came to 4 bases and at J to 0 bases, leaving 1 base not matched to a gene. This entry is derived from a study of T cell changes during pregnancy in multiple sclerosis. Profiled with immunoSEQ multiplex PCR; TCRdb holds only in-frame clones, not every one. The sample consists of roughly 40,000 clones, approximately 91% of them appearing once. This receptor was taken from a female donor with multiple sclerosis, enrolled in a pregnancy study. The source was CD4+ T cells from peripheral blood mononuclear cells, collected before pregnancy. The J gene is TRBJ2-1, the V gene TRBV6-5, with 9 nucleotides matching TRBD1. CDR3 amino acids: CASSSTGGSYNEQFF. The CDR3 DNA reads TGTGCCAGCAGTTCGACAGGGGGCTCCTACAATGAGCAGTTCTTC.